This T cell receptor beta chain was recovered during a study of cytomegalovirus exposure and HLA in healthy donors. The PCR ran on 60 Vbeta and 13 Jbeta primers. The method was immunoSEQ multiplex PCR; TCRdb's version includes in-frame clones alone and lacks a portion of them. The sample lists some 82,000 clones, 65% to 85% seen once, with roughly 2.4% in the top ten. The study, taken as a whole, reports: The majority of CMV-associated TCR beta chains were reported as apparently HLA-restricted in a later analysis. It was in a later analysis that TCR association rates were seen to vary by HLA locus, highest for DRB1 and lowest for HLA-C. Confirmation was obtained in vitro that a few CMV-associated chains are specific for CMV antigens. According to reports, the classifier identified cytomegalovirus status with high specificity and sensitivity.

J lost 4 bases, V lost 4 bases, and 4 bases had no gene match. CDR1 and CDR2 (germline): SGHNT, YYREEE (reference sequence). The CDR3 length is 16 residues. Of note for this clone: What it recognizes is unknown. Other DNA variants within this sample encode the same CDR3.

This sequence originates from a woman in her forties or fifties in good health and CMV-seronegative. This chain joins TRBV5-4 and TRBJ2-1, with 14 bases aligning to TRBD2. The sequenced material came from PBMCs. The CDR3 spells CASSLGTSGSYNEQFF. The CDR3, as DNA: TGTGCCAGCAGCCTTGGGACTAGCGGGAGTTACAATGAGCAGTTCTTC. The variable domain in full, completed from reference TRBV5-4 and TRBJ2-1, reads ETGVTQSPTHLIKTRGQQVTLRCSSQSGHNTVSWYQQALGQGPQFIFQYYREEENGRGNFPPRFSGLQFPNYSSELNVNALELDDSALYLCASSLGTSGSYNEQFFGPGTRLTVL.